This TCR beta chain was recorded in a study of blood T cell repertoires in COVID-19. Original handling: Reference gene primer amplification gave nucleated cell count estimates. Only in-frame clones appear in the TCRdb table, and some are missing; sequencing was by immunoSEQ multiplex PCR. Clonal size and the V and J genes are those of that table, whereas D and trimming came from the DNA. The sample includes 220,000 or so clones, 86% of them seen just once. Seattle's cohort entered during active infection and was followed longitudinally. The sequence was collected from a woman between 50 and 59 years old with COVID-19, enrolled during active disease. The specimen was peripheral blood.

The DNA of the CDR3 is TGCAGTGCTAGTCGCGCCGTAGCGGGGGGCCGAAGGGCCTACAATGAGCAGTTCTTC. It is translated as CSASRAVAGGRRAYNEQFF. The V gene is TRBV20-1, the J gene TRBJ2-1, with 10 bases identical to TRBD2. The CDR3 consists of 19 residues. V dropped 3 bases and J dropped 2; count of bases not matched to a gene: 16. CDR1 is DFQATT, CDR2 SNEGSKA, per germline (reference sequence).